Following are 28 T cell receptor beta chains from one sample sequenced in a study of blood T cells in healthy people across ages. It was with a sample-barcoded 5' primer and a J-beta primer mix that a second PCR of roughly 7 to 11 cycles was run. TCRdb processed the 5' RACE reads anew with MiXCR; each CDR3 protein has one entry. The sample includes 800,000 to 950,000 distinct CDR3 sequences, 35% to 40% of them seen just once. The sequenced material came from blood. These TCRs come from a man aged 18 to 30 in good health.

In its sample, this clonotype was seen a few times. The chain uses TRBV18 and TRBJ2-5; D call uncertain. The CDR3 runs 11 residues. In germline, CDR1 is KGHSH, CDR2 LQKENI. The ends were cut back, 10 bases at V and 4 bases at J, with 10 bases in the middle. The chain's CDR3 is CATTRSETQYF. In DNA, the CDR3 is TGTGCCACCACTCGCTCAGAGACCCAGTACTTC.

The CDR3, as DNA: TGTGCCAGCAGCGTGCTCCAGGGTCACACAGATACGCAGTATTTT. Encoded protein: CASSVLQGHTDTQYF. This chain uses TRBV5-5 with TRBJ2-3, with D perhaps TRBD1 (5 bases). Germline loops: CDR1 SGHKS, CDR2 YYEKEE (reference sequence). The ends were cut back, 4 bases at V and 2 bases at J, with 14 bases in the middle. The CDR3 consists of 15 residues.

This clonotype has more than one count but fewer than ten. The chain couples TRBV27 to TRBJ2-7, with 14 bases fitting TRBD2. Germline-derived CDR1 and CDR2 are MNHEY and SMNVEV (reference sequence). The CDR3 is 16 residues long. J gave up 1 base and V 5 bases, and 4 bases lay outside the gene matches. CDR3: CASSRGTSGGSYEQYF. The DNA for the CDR3 is TGTGCCAGCAGTCGCGGGACTAGCGGGGGATCCTACGAGCAGTACTTC.

This clonotype was seen only once. This chain connects TRBV5-6 to TRBJ2-1; D is unresolved. There are 15 residues in the CDR3. V lost 1 base, J lost 10 bases, and 18 bases lay in between. Germline-derived CDR1 and CDR2 are SGHDT and YYEEEE. CDR3: CASSLKGRNSYEQFF. Written as DNA, the CDR3 is TGTGCCAGCAGCTTGAAGGGCAGGAACTCCTACGAGCAGTTCTTC.

This clonotype was recorded many times. The chain has TRBV5-1 and TRBJ2-7, with TRBD1 matching over 9 bases. The ends lost 0 bases at V and 1 base at J; junction bases unmatched: 5. CDR1 and CDR2 from the germline V gene are SGHRS and YFSETQ. The CDR3 length is 16 residues. For the CDR3, the DNA is TGCGCCAGCAGCTTGGTCACCGGGACAGGGTCCTACGAGCAGTACTTC. This encodes CASSLVTGTGSYEQYF.

The chain joins TRBV20-1 to TRBJ2-1; D is possibly TRBD2 (6 bases). The germline CDR1 and CDR2 sequences are DFQATT and SNEGSKA (reference sequence). This CDR3 region has 14 residues. Trimming shortened V by 1 base and J by 8 bases, and 15 bases separated the two germline ends. The CDR3 is CSARGERGSHEQFF. DNA for the CDR3: TGCAGTGCTAGAGGGGAACGGGGGTCGCATGAGCAGTTCTTC.

The gene calls are TRBV29-1 and TRBJ1-2, with 8 bases that match TRBD1. CDR1 and CDR2 (germline): SQVTM, ANQGSEA. The CDR3 spans 11 residues. V shed 5 bases and J 12 bases; nucleotides not matched to a gene: 8. CDR3 in amino acids: CSVPGTGGHTF. In DNA form, the CDR3 reads TGCAGCGTTCCTGGGACAGGCGGCCACACCTTC.

This clonotype has only a few counts. This chain joins TRBV5-1 and TRBJ1-2; TRBD1 aligns across 7 bases. The V gene end was trimmed by 0 bases and the J gene end by 6 bases; junction bases not matched to a gene: 5. Germline CDR1 SGHRS, CDR2 YFSETQ. The CDR3 is 14 residues long. CDR3 nucleotide sequence: TGCGCCAGCAGCTTGGTCGGGACAGCGAATGGCTACACCTTC. This encodes CASSLVGTANGYTF.

V is TRBV5-1 and J is TRBJ1-2; D remains ambiguous. The CDR3 sequence is 17 residues long. Per the germline V gene, CDR1 is SGHRS and CDR2 is YFSETQ. V gave up 0 bases and J gave up 2 bases, with 17 bases separating them. The CDR3 bases are TGCGCCAGCAGCTTGGTTTCCGGGCCGCGCAGCAACTATGGCTACACCTTC. This gives the protein CASSLVSGPRSNYGYTF.

CDR3 loop: CASSHRLATDGYTF. The CDR3 nucleotides read TGTGCCAGCAGCCATCGGTTGGCGACGGATGGCTACACCTTC. The chain joins TRBV3-1 to TRBJ1-2, with D uncertain. The CDR3 consists of 14 residues. V lost 3 bases, J lost 6 bases, and 14 bases lay in between. The germline gives CDR1 LGHDT, CDR2 YNNKEL (reference sequence).

The chain is built from TRBV5-1 and TRBJ2-3; tentatively, D is TRBD2 (5 bases). The CDR3 is 14 amino acids. V shed 9 bases and J shed 2 bases, with 16 bases lying between them. Looked up from germline, CDR1 is SGHRS and CDR2 is YFSETQ. The CDR3 bases are TGCGCCACCTCGGACTCGCAGAACACAGATACGCAGTATTTT. It codes for CATSDSQNTDTQYF.

The V gene is TRBV24-1, the J gene TRBJ2-2; 7 nucleotides agree with TRBD1. The CDR3 is made up of 15 amino acids. Germline V gene data show CDR1 as KGHDR and CDR2 as SFDVKD. V gave up 3 bases and J gave up 3 bases; unmatched junction bases: 3. The CDR3 here is CATSDGQEYTGELFF. Here the CDR3 DNA reads TGTGCCACCAGTGATGGACAGGAGTACACCGGGGAGCTGTTTTTT.

This clonotype was counted between two and nine times. The chain recombines TRBV14 with TRBJ2-5; D is perhaps TRBD1 (6 bases). This CDR3 region has 16 residues. V lost 0 bases, J lost 5 bases, and 16 bases lay in between. The V gene's germline CDR1 is SGHDN and CDR2 FVKESK. CDR3 protein: CASSQESGRGWETQYF. The CDR3 DNA sequence: TGTGCCAGCAGCCAAGAGTCGGGCAGGGGATGGGAGACCCAGTACTTC.

The rearrangement links TRBV4-3 to TRBJ1-2, with a weak D call TRBD1 (5 bases). The germline V and J ends were trimmed by 5 bases and 4 bases, with 20 bases remaining between them. Germline CDR1 is LGHNA and CDR2 is YSLEER. This CDR3 region has 16 residues. The chain's CDR3 is CASSSRQGNLVYGYTF. The CDR3 coding sequence is TGCGCCAGCAGCAGTAGGCAGGGAAATCTCGTCTATGGCTACACCTTC.

As concerns this clonotype: Given a much more abundant clone one base away, this may be a read error. The rearrangement uses TRBV12-3 or TRBV12-4 and TRBJ2-5; TRBD1 is a possible D gene (5 bases). Trimming removed 3 bases at V and 7 bases at J, with 9 bases between. The CDR3 contains 12 residues. CDR3: CASSFREGTQYF. The CDR3 nucleotides are TGTGCCAGCAGTTTCAGGGAAGGGACCCAGTACTTC.

About this clonotype: This CDR3 fails to terminate in the conserved phenylalanine or tryptophan, so it likely reflects a read error. The chain uses TRBV20-1 and TRBJ2-1; TRBD1 or TRBD2 may be the D gene (5 bases each). The better agreement between TRBJ2-7 and the DNA end casts doubt on the J call. The CDR3 extends over 14 amino acids. The germline gives CDR1 DFQATT, CDR2 SNEGSKA (reference sequence). The CDR3 loop reads CSASRGPKYNEQYL. The CDR3 region has the DNA TGCAGTGCTAGTCGGGGCCCCAAGTACAATGAGCAGTACTTA.

The chain carries TRBV25-1 and TRBJ1-2; 8 nucleotides align to TRBD1. The CDR3 consists of 15 residues. In germline, CDR1 is MGHDK, CDR2 SYGVNS. With V trimmed by 4 bases and J by 4 bases, 8 bases remained unmatched. The CDR3 DNA follows: TGTGCCAGCAGTGTGGACAGGGTGGTCGGCTATGGCTACACCTTC. It yields the protein CASSVDRVVGYGYTF.

The chain recombines TRBV5-1 with TRBJ2-5; D not certain. This CDR3 contains 14 residues. V gave up 0 bases and J gave up 0 bases, with 6 bases separating them. Germline CDR1 is SGHRS and CDR2 is YFSETQ. The CDR3 is CASSLDRYQETQYF. In DNA, the CDR3 is TGCGCCAGCAGCTTGGACAGATACCAAGAGACCCAGTACTTC.

This clonotype was observed many times. This chain links TRBV20-1 with TRBJ2-5; D uncertain. CDR1 is DFQATT, CDR2 SNEGSKA, per germline (reference sequence). The CDR3 extends over 10 amino acids. Trimming removed 2 bases from V and 4 bases from J, with 2 bases in between. The CDR3 protein is CSARRETQYF. In DNA form, the CDR3 reads TGCAGTGCTAGAAGAGAGACCCAGTACTTC.

The CDR3 DNA follows: TGCGCCAGCAGTCAATCCCCTTGGACAGGGGCGAACTACGAGCAGTACTTC. As protein: CASSQSPWTGANYEQYF. The rearrangement uses TRBV23-1 and TRBJ2-7; 9 nucleotides match TRBD1. Being an ORF, TRBV23-1 has a function that is uncertain. Losses at the gene ends were 0 bases for V and 3 bases for J; bases not matched to a gene: 9. The CDR3 sequence is 17 residues long.

This clonotype has just a few counts. This sequence joins TRBV4-3 and TRBJ2-3; D may match TRBD1 or TRBD2 (5 bases each). The CDR3 sequence is 16 residues long. Trimming pared 3 bases from V and 2 bases from J, leaving 15 bases between. Germline V CDR1 and CDR2: LGHNA, YSLEER. CDR3 sequence: CASSHDPRGYTDTQYF. CDR3 DNA: TGCGCCAGCAGCCACGACCCGAGGGGTTACACAGATACGCAGTATTTT.

Worth noting for this clonotype: A much larger clone lies one base from this, so it may be a read error. V and J are TRBV12-3 or TRBV12-4 and TRBJ2-5, with D possibly matching TRBD1 (5 bases). Trimming left V 8 bases short and J 11 bases short, with 21 bases between. This CDR3 is 13 amino acids long. In nucleotides, the CDR3 is TGTGCCAGCTCCCGGCCAGGGTACGATGAGCAGTACTTC. Translated, it gives CASSRPGYDEQYF.

To note about this clonotype: A read error may explain this, as a much larger clone is one base away. This chain uses TRBV10-3 with TRBJ2-7; D possibly corresponds to TRBD2 (5 bases). CDR1 and CDR2 (germline): ENHRY, SYGVKD. The CDR3 covers 13 residues. This CDR3 is CAISERGLYERYF. CDR3 nucleotide sequence: TGTGCCATCAGTGAGAGAGGGTTATACGAGCGGTACTTC.

The chain has TRBV12-3 or TRBV12-4 and TRBJ1-2, with TRBD1 matching 8 bases. The CDR3 has 14 amino acids. Trimming cost V 5 bases and J 4 bases; bases outside gene matches: 6. The chain's CDR3 is CASSPWGQVYGYTF. CDR3 DNA: TGTGCCAGCAGTCCTTGGGGACAGGTCTATGGCTACACCTTC.

On this clonotype: A much larger clone lies a single base off, so this may be a read error. V gene TRBV2 combines with J gene TRBJ1-2, with no clear D. V gave up 6 bases and J gave up 1 base, with 3 bases separating them. The CDR3 spans 11 residues. CDR1 and CDR2 (germline): SNHLY, FYNNEI. CDR3 protein: CASSDNYGYTF. In DNA, the CDR3 is TGTGCCAGCAGCGATAACTATGGCTACACCTTC.

V gene TRBV7-9 combines with J gene TRBJ2-5, with 10 bases that match TRBD1. Germline assignment: CDR1 SEHNR and CDR2 FQNEAQ (reference sequence). CDR3 size: 15 residues. Germline trimming cut 1 base from V and 11 bases from J; bases unmatched to any gene: 10. CDR3 bases: TGTGCCAGCAGCTTAGTCGGACAGGGGGACGATGAGCAGTACTTC. Encoded protein: CASSLVGQGDDEQYF.

The chain employs TRBV12-3 or TRBV12-4 and TRBJ2-7, with D maybe TRBD1 (6 bases). The CDR3 has 13 residues. V was trimmed by 8 bases and J by 3 bases, leaving 14 bases between them. The CDR3 reads CASGRTAHYEQYF. In DNA form, the CDR3 reads TGTGCCAGCGGCCGGACAGCTCACTACGAGCAGTACTTC.

This rearrangement joins TRBV7-8 to TRBJ1-1; D uncertain. Germline loops: CDR1 SGHVS, CDR2 FQNEAQ. The V and J ends lost 0 bases and 1 base respectively, with 15 bases between them. The CDR3 runs to 17 residues. The CDR3 region has the DNA TGTGCCAGCAGCTTAGCGTCCTACCGGCACGAGAACACTGAAGCTTTCTTT. This encodes CASSLASYRHENTEAFF.